Presented here are 9 T cell receptor beta chains from one specimen sequenced in a study of cytomegalovirus exposure and HLA in healthy donors. The PCR used 60 Vbeta and 13 Jbeta primers. TCRdb keeps only in-frame clones here, not all; method: immunoSEQ multiplex PCR. The repertoire holds some 130,000 clones, with 70% to 90% as singletons. The specimen was PBMCs. The receptors here all came from a woman between 40 and 55 years old in good health and CMV-seropositive.

This chain joins TRBV6-1 and TRBJ2-1; the D gene is possibly TRBD2 (6 bases). From germline, CDR1 is MNHNS and CDR2 SASEGT. With 6 bases removed from V and 7 bases from J, the gap between germline ends came to 19 bases. The CDR3 length is 15 residues. The CDR3 DNA reads as TGTGCCAGCAGCCCCGGATCCACCCGGGGGAATGAGCAGTTCTTC. Protein product: CASSPGSTRGNEQFF.

V is TRBV6-5 and J is TRBJ1-2; 7 positions agree with TRBD1. The CDR3 has 13 residues. After removal of 6 bases from V and 3 bases from J, the junction contained 4 bases not matched to a gene. Per germline, CDR1 MNHEY and CDR2 SVGAGI. The CDR3 nucleotides are TGTGCCAGCAGGGTGGGGACAGACTATGGCTACACCTTC. Protein sequence: CASRVGTDYGYTF.

This clone was found once. The chain combines TRBV5-1 with TRBJ2-5; TRBD2 aligns across 10 bases. The V and J ends lost 3 bases and 1 base, in that order; junction bases with no gene match: 6. The CDR3 has 16 amino acids. Germline V gene sequence: CDR1 SGHRS, CDR2 YFSETQ. CDR3 residues: CASSSEPSGSQETQYF. Here the CDR3 DNA reads TGCGCCAGCAGCTCCGAACCTAGCGGGAGCCAAGAGACCCAGTACTTC.

The J gene is TRBJ2-7, the V gene TRBV5-1; 11 nucleotides match TRBD1. Germline loops: CDR1 SGHRS, CDR2 YFSETQ. J lost 3 bases, V lost 6 bases, and 8 bases had no gene match. The length of the CDR3 is 15 residues. The CDR3 sequence: CASTSDGTGGYEQYF. CDR3 in DNA: TGCGCCAGCACTAGCGACGGGACAGGGGGCTACGAGCAGTACTTC.

This sequence joins TRBV19 and TRBJ1-5; 7 bases map to TRBD1. V shed 8 bases and J 4 bases; nucleotides not matched to a gene: 8. Per the germline V gene, CDR1 is LNHDA and CDR2 is SQIVND (reference sequence). The CDR3 loop spans 14 amino acids. CDR3 coding DNA: TGTGCCAGTCACGATTGGGACAGAAATCAGCCCCAGCATTTT. Translating gives CASHDWDRNQPQHF.

This chain joins TRBV7-6 and TRBJ1-1; no reliable D call. Germline V gene data show CDR1 as SGHVS and CDR2 as FNYEAQ. The V gene lost 3 bases and the J gene lost 6 bases, with 11 bases spanning the gap. This CDR3 contains 13 residues. The chain's CDR3 is CASSFLMAAEAFF. DNA for the CDR3: TGTGCCAGCAGCTTCCTAATGGCGGCTGAAGCTTTCTTT. Based on the CDR3 plus reference TRBV7-6 and TRBJ1-1, the full variable domain is GAGVSQSPRYKVTKRGQDVALRCDPISGHVSLYWYRQALGQGPEFLTYFNYEAQQDKSGLPNDRFSAERPEGSISTLTIQRTEQRDSAMYRCASSFLMAAEAFFGQGTRLTVV.

In its sample, this clone was seen a few times. This chain joins TRBV5-6 and TRBJ1-2; the D gene is possibly TRBD1 (5 bases). Germline V CDR1 and CDR2: SGHDT, YYEEEE. Between the trimmed V and J ends, which lost 0 bases and 1 base, there was a span of 7 bases. The CDR3 covers 14 residues. Here the CDR3 DNA reads TGTGCCAGCAGCTTGGAGGGGAATAACTATGGCTACACCTTC. Its protein product is CASSLEGNNYGYTF.

The gene calls are TRBV11-3 and TRBJ2-1; 11 bases map to TRBD2. Germline V CDR1 and CDR2: SGHNT, YENEEA. The CDR3 sequence is 20 residues long. The ends lost 5 bases at V and 0 bases at J; junction bases unmatched: 15. CDR3 in amino acids: CASSPLALSSGGISYNEQFF. The CDR3, as DNA: TGTGCCAGCAGCCCACTAGCCCTGTCTAGCGGGGGGATCTCCTACAATGAGCAGTTCTTC. The variable domain in full, completed from reference TRBV11-3 and TRBJ2-1, reads EAGVVQSPRYKIIEKKQPVAFWCNPISGHNTLYWYLQNLGQGPELLIRYENEEAVDDSQLPKDRFSAERLKGVDSTLKIQPAELGDSAVYLCASSPLALSSGGISYNEQFFGPGTRLTVL.

V gene TRBV5-1 combines with J gene TRBJ2-5, with 8 bases matching TRBD2. The J segment lost 5 bases and the V segment lost 4 bases, leaving 10 bases of the junction unmatched. Germline lookup yields CDR1 SGHRS and CDR2 YFSETQ. The CDR3 is 15 amino acids. Here the CDR3 DNA reads TGCGCCAGCAGCCCGCGAGCGGGGGCGAAGGAGACCCAGTACTTC. Amino acid sequence: CASSPRAGAKETQYF.